This is a list of T cell receptor beta chains from one sample in a study of blood T cell repertoires in COVID-19. The assay was immunoSEQ multiplex PCR, and TCRdb's table has in-frame clones only and misses some. The profile shows about 53,000 clones, 90% of them singletons. Sequences were obtained from peripheral blood. Receptors were obtained from a human donor in a cohort sampled during active COVID-19. Both conserved end residues are part of each CDR3. The D gene is left open where the match is weak. Some rows mark clone size as missing; the rest say once, few, many or name a class of expanded clone.

>.|TRBJ1-1|.|TRBV20-1
TGCAGTGCGGGAGGGAACACTGAAGCTTTCTTT
CSAGGNTEAFF
>.|TRBJ1-2|.|TRBV18
TGTGCCAGCTCACCGGGAGGGGGGACCGTCTATGGCTACACCTTC
CASSPGGGTVYGYTF
>TRBD1|TRBJ2-3|.|TRBV18
TGTGCCAGCTCACCACTGCTTGGGACAGGGAATACAGATACGCAGTATTTT
CASSPLLGTGNTDTQYF
>.|TRBJ1-4|.|TRBV10-3
TGTGCCATCAGTGAGTCCGATGAAAAACTGTTTTTT
CAISESDEKLFF
>.|TRBJ1-2|.|TRBV29-1
TGCAGCGTTGCCGTTCAGGATGGCTACACCTTC
CSVAVQDGYTF
>.|TRBJ2-1|.|TRBV5-1
TGCGCCAGCAGCTTCCCTGATCCCCCTAGCAGACATTACAATGAGCAGTTCTTC
CASSFPDPPSRHYNEQFF
>.|TRBJ1-1|.|TRBV12-3/TRBV12-4
TGTGCCAGCAGTCCTACAGGAAACACTGAAGCTTTCTTT
CASSPTGNTEAFF
>.|TRBJ2-7|few|TRBV12-5
TGTGCTAGTGGTTTAGGGGCCCTCTACCCCAGGCAGTACTTC
CASGLGALYPRQYF
>TRBD1|TRBJ2-5|.|TRBV28
TGTGCCAGCAGTTTAAGTACAGGGGGGCAGACCCAGTACTTC
CASSLSTGGQTQYF
>.|TRBJ1-2|.|TRBV28
TGTGCCAGCAGCTATGATGGGGCAGGAGACTATGGCTACACCTTC
CASSYDGAGDYGYTF
>TRBD2|TRBJ2-5|medium-sized|TRBV9
TGTGCCAGCAGCAAAACCGGGGGGTCCCAAGAGACCCAGTACTTC
CASSKTGGSQETQYF
>.|TRBJ1-1|.|TRBV19
TGTGCCAGTAGTATGGGAGTCGGCGGCTCGGGGGACACTGAAGCTTTCTTT
CASSMGVGGSGDTEAFF
>TRBD1|TRBJ2-2|.|TRBV5-4
TGTGCCAGCAGCTTCGCTCGGGACAGGGCGACCGGGGAGCTGTTTTTT
CASSFARDRATGELFF
>.|TRBJ1-3|few|TRBV6-2/TRBV6-3
TGTGCCAGCAGTAAGGGGCGAGGAAACACCATATATTTT
CASSKGRGNTIYF
>TRBD1|TRBJ2-1|.|TRBV14
TGTGCCAGCAGCCAAGTAAAACGACCGGGACAGGGAGAATATGAGCAGTTCTTC
CASSQVKRPGQGEYEQFF
>TRBD1|TRBJ1-1|.|TRBV27
TGTGCCAGCGGACAGGGGAACACTGAAGCTTTCTTT
CASGQGNTEAFF
>.|TRBJ2-3|.|TRBV12-3/TRBV12-4
TGTGCCAGCAGCTCCTCCCTTAATACGCAGTATTTT
CASSSSLNTQYF
>.|TRBJ2-3|.|TRBV12-3/TRBV12-4
TGTGCCAGCAGCCACACAGATACGCAGTATTTT
CASSHTDTQYF
>.|TRBJ2-5|.|TRBV7-2
TGTGCCAGCAGCCTTGGACAGCAAGAGACCCAGTACTTC
CASSLGQQETQYF
>.|TRBJ2-2|once|TRBV4-2
TGTGCCAGCAGCCAAGAGGGCGCACGGAACACCGGGGAGCTGTTTTTT
CASSQEGARNTGELFF
>TRBD2|TRBJ2-7|once|TRBV28
TGTGCCAGCGGGGCTAGCGGGAGCTTCGACGAGCAGTACTTC
CASGASGSFDEQYF
>TRBD2|TRBJ2-1|few|TRBV5-5
TGTGCCAGCAGCCTAACTAGCGGGGATAATGAGCAGTTCTTC
CASSLTSGDNEQFF
>.|TRBJ1-5|few|TRBV19
TGTGCCAGTAGTCCCTCGGAGTCGGGGGGCCAGCCCCAGCATTTT
CASSPSESGGQPQHF
>.|TRBJ2-1|.|TRBV11-2
TGTGCCAGCAGCTTACTCGATGAGCAGTTCTTC
CASSLLDEQFF
>.|TRBJ2-5|.|TRBV20-1
TGCAGTGCTAGACAGCAAGAGACCCAGTACTTC
CSARQQETQYF
>.|TRBJ2-2|.|TRBV10-3
TGTGCCATCAGTGAAGCGGCGGACGGGGAGCTGTTTTTT
CAISEAADGELFF
>.|TRBJ1-2|.|TRBV18
TGTGCCAGCTCACCACCGTCGAGGGATCGGGACTATGGCTACACCTTC
CASSPPSRDRDYGYTF
>.|TRBJ1-4|.|TRBV6-6
TGTGCCAGCAGTTACTCGTGGCAGGGAAAGGAAAAACTGTTTTTT
CASSYSWQGKEKLFF
>TRBD2|TRBJ2-1|.|TRBV29-1
TGCAGCGTTGTGGGGGCTAGCGGGGATGCCTACAATGAGCAGTTCTTC
CSVVGASGDAYNEQFF
>TRBD1|TRBJ2-7|.|TRBV4-2
TGTGCCAGCAGCCAAGATAACAGGGGACAGCGGAGCTACGAGCAGTACTTC
CASSQDNRGQRSYEQYF
>.|TRBJ1-2|.|TRBV30
TGTGCCTGGAGGGGGCAGGGATCTTATGGCTACACCTTC
CAWRGQGSYGYTF
>TRBD2|TRBJ2-3|.|TRBV9
TGTGCCAGCGGGCAGGAAGCGGGGAGGTCAGATACGCAGTATTTT
CASGQEAGRSDTQYF
>.|TRBJ1-1|.|TRBV19
TGTGCCAGTAGTACGACGGGGTTGAACACTGAAGCTTTCTTT
CASSTTGLNTEAFF
>TRBD1|TRBJ2-5|once|TRBV6-5
TGTGCCAGCAGCTTGGACAGGGAAGAGACCCAGTACTTC
CASSLDREETQYF
>TRBD2|TRBJ2-1|.|TRBV5-4
TGTGCCAGCAGCTTGGAAGGGGTGGCTAGCGGCTCCCGCGAGCAGTTCTTC
CASSLEGVASGSREQFF
>TRBD1|TRBJ2-7|.|TRBV5-1
TGCGCCAGCAGCGGAAAGACAGGGGTAGGCGAGCAGTACTTC
CASSGKTGVGEQYF
>.|TRBJ1-2|.|TRBV27
TGTGCCAGCAGTATGACAGCTAACTATGGCTACACCTTC
CASSMTANYGYTF
>TRBD1|TRBJ1-5|.|TRBV18
TGTGCCAGCTCACCGGGACAGAACAATCAGCCCCAGCATTTT
CASSPGQNNQPQHF
>.|TRBJ1-2|.|TRBV18
TGTGCCAGCTCACCAGACGAGGGTGGCTACACCTTC
CASSPDEGGYTF
>.|TRBJ2-7|.|TRBV15
TGTGCCACCAGGGACTCCCACGAGCAGTACTTC
CATRDSHEQYF
>TRBD2|TRBJ2-3|.|TRBV11-2
TGTGCCAGCAGCAAGCCGGGACTAGCGAGCACAGATACGCAGTATTTT
CASSKPGLASTDTQYF
>TRBD1|TRBJ2-1|.|TRBV12-3/TRBV12-4
TGTGCCAGCAGGACAGGGGGCCGGGATGAGCAGTTCTTC
CASRTGGRDEQFF
>.|TRBJ1-2|.|TRBV25-1
TGTGCCAGCAGTGAATCTACGGGGTACAACTATGGCTACACCTTC
CASSESTGYNYGYTF